The 13 T cell receptor beta chains below come from one sample, sequenced in a study of T-cell memory formation after mild COVID-19. From the 5' RACE reads, TCRdb called clonotypes with MiXCR, one entry per CDR3 protein. The sample has just under 350,000 distinct CDR3 sequences, roughly 13% seen once; the top ten hold over 20%. Sequencing used PBMCs or a T cell subset sorted from them (not recorded which). These receptors were taken from a man aged 18 to 30 who had mild COVID-19 (a few samples of this study predate the infection). Cell type and time point are not known.

Many counts were recorded for this clonotype. The chain recombines TRBV5-4 with TRBJ2-3; D may correspond to TRBD1 or TRBD2 (5 bases each). V was cut by 5 bases and J by 5 bases, with 18 bases left in between. CDR3 length equals 15 residues. Per the germline V gene, CDR1 is SGHNT and CDR2 is YYREEE (reference sequence). In DNA form, the CDR3 reads TGTGCCAGCAGTTCCGGGACGTGGGATCTAGATACGCAGTATTTT. Encoded protein: CASSSGTWDLDTQYF.

The CDR3 nucleotides read TGTGCCAGCACCTGGGGCGGGGAGCAGTTCTTC. Translating gives CASTWGGEQFF. The chain links TRBV12-3 or TRBV12-4 to TRBJ2-1, with D perhaps being TRBD1 or TRBD2 (5 bases each). The CDR3 runs 11 residues. The V and J ends lost 7 bases and 10 bases respectively, with 11 bases between them.

This clonotype was picked up many times. The chain uses TRBV5-1 and TRBJ2-1, with 11 bases that match TRBD2. The CDR3 loop spans 17 amino acids. CDR1 is SGHRS, CDR2 YFSETQ, per germline. V trimming: 3 bases; J trimming: 9 bases; junction bases outside the gene matches: 14. This CDR3 reads CASSSTSGATTSTEQFF. CDR3 nucleotide sequence: TGCGCCAGCAGCTCGACTAGCGGGGCCACTACAAGCACTGAGCAGTTCTTC.

The V and J genes are TRBV5-1 and TRBJ1-1; no firm D call. Germline-derived CDR1 and CDR2 are SGHRS and YFSETQ. CDR3 length: 16 residues. V shed 0 bases and J shed 5 bases, with 17 bases lying between them. CDR3 DNA: TGCGCCAGCAGCTTGGCCATGGGGAACCCGAATACTGAAGCTTTCTTT. This codes for CASSLAMGNPNTEAFF.

The chain is built from TRBV15 and TRBJ2-5; 8 nucleotides line up with TRBD1. The germline CDR1 and CDR2 sequences are LNHNV and YYDKDF (reference sequence). V lost 0 bases and J lost 5; bases outside the gene matches: 5. The CDR3 length is 15 residues. The CDR3 DNA reads TGTGCCACCAGCAGAGAGTGGACAGGGTTGGAGACCCAGTACTTC. Its protein product is CATSREWTGLETQYF.

The chain employs TRBV6-5 and TRBJ2-5; 14 bases fit TRBD2. This CDR3 region has 14 residues. J lost 6 bases, V lost 5 bases, and 2 bases had no gene match. Germline V CDR1 and CDR2: MNHEY, SVGAGI. The CDR3 nucleotides read TGTGCCAGCAGTCGACTAGCGGGGGGGAAGACCCAGTACTTC. Translating gives CASSRLAGGKTQYF.

The V and J genes are TRBV25-1 and TRBJ2-1; D is unresolved. V was trimmed by 6 bases and J by 10 bases, leaving 16 bases between them. The germline gives CDR1 MGHDK, CDR2 SYGVNS. The CDR3 extends over 13 amino acids. The CDR3 spells CASSDPPAVEQFF. The DNA for the CDR3 is TGTGCCAGCAGCGATCCCCCTGCGGTGGAGCAGTTCTTC.

The V call is TRBV9, the J call TRBJ1-1; no reliable D call. Trimming took off 4 bases at V and 4 bases at J, with 11 bases between the two ends. The germline V gene encodes CDR1 SGDLS and CDR2 YYNGEE. The CDR3 totals 13 residues. The CDR3 region has the DNA TGTGCCAGCAGCCCCCGGGGTATCACTGAAGCTTTCTTT. Translation gives CASSPRGITEAFF. Full variable domain (rest looked up from reference TRBV9 and TRBJ1-1): DSGVTQTPKHLITATGQRVTLRCSPRSGDLSVYWYQQSLDQGLQFLIQYYNGEERAKGNILERFSAQQFPDLHSELNLSSLELGDSALYFCASSPRGITEAFFGQGTRLTVV.

This clonotype turned up a few times. The chain couples TRBV7-9 to TRBJ1-2, with 7 bases fitting TRBD1. Germline V gene sequence: CDR1 SEHNR, CDR2 FQNEAQ (reference sequence). The CDR3 is 16 residues long. V shed 5 bases, J shed 4 bases, and the junction held 13 bases outside the gene matches. The CDR3 DNA follows: TGTGCCAGCAGCCCCATACCGAGGGGGCACCCCTATGGCTACACCTTC. Protein product: CASSPIPRGHPYGYTF. Drawing the rest from reference TRBV7-9 and TRBJ1-2, the complete variable domain is DTGVSQNPRHKITKRGQNVTFRCDPISEHNRLYWYRQTLGQGPEFLTYFQNEAQLEKSRLLSDRFSAERPKGSFSTLEIQRTEQGDSAMYLCASSPIPRGHPYGYTFGSGTRLTVV.

This clonotype was found a few times. The chain combines TRBV27 with TRBJ1-6; 8 nucleotides agree with TRBD1. V dropped 5 bases and J dropped 9; count of bases not matched to a gene: 12. Germline CDR1 reads MNHEY; CDR2 reads SMNVEV (reference sequence). The CDR3 extends over 16 amino acids. DNA of the CDR3: TGTGCCAGCAGTCTTTTTCAGGGGGCATTGCTTTCACCCCTCCACTTT. Its protein is CASSLFQGALLSPLHF.

The V call is TRBV28, the J call TRBJ2-3; perhaps TRBD2 as D (5 bases). There are 16 residues in the CDR3. Germline V gives CDR1 MDHEN, CDR2 SYDVKM. The V end lost 2 bases, the J end lost 5 bases, and 17 bases lay between the germline ends. In DNA, the CDR3 is TGTGCCAGCAGTTTAAGCGGTACCCTCCGAGTAGATACGCAGTATTTT. Amino acids: CASSLSGTLRVDTQYF.

Within the sample, this clonotype is medium-sized. The rearrangement uses TRBV6-5 and TRBJ2-4; 9 nucleotides match TRBD2. CDR3 size: 15 residues. The germline V gene has CDR1 MNHEY and CDR2 SVGAGI. This CDR3 is CATAGGPESKNIQYF. In nucleotides, the CDR3 is TGTGCTACGGCGGGGGGGCCGGAGTCCAAAAACATTCAGTACTTC.

V and J are TRBV3-1 and TRBJ1-6; the D gene is possibly TRBD1 (5 bases). Germline CDR1 is LGHDT and CDR2 is YNNKEL (reference sequence). The CDR3 extends over 16 amino acids. Trimming took 0 bases from V and 7 from J, leaving 13 bases between them. In nucleotides, the CDR3 is TGTGCCAGCAGCCAAGAATGGGGCGAGGGAAATTCACCCCTCCACTTT. Translation: CASSQEWGEGNSPLHF.